Here is one TCR beta chain with its context. No antigen is known for it. Combining a sample-barcoded 5' primer with a J-beta primer mix, a second PCR ran for roughly 7 to 12 cycles. All samples yielded 2.5 million or more CDR3-containing paired-end reads. TCRdb called the 5' RACE reads again in MiXCR, with one record for every CDR3 protein. The sample shows more than 1,000,000 distinct CDR3 sequences, less than 25% of them seen only once. This record belongs to a study of blood T cells in healthy people across ages. Broader study findings: No conclusive comparison of naive versus antigen-experienced cells was possible with unsorted PBMCs. Significant beta diversity loss was already apparent by age roughly 43, declining roughly linearly.

The CDR3 consists of 13 residues. Trimming pared 3 bases from V and 3 bases from J, leaving 10 bases between. Germline V lookup: CDR1 SQVTM, CDR2 ANQGSEA. Per-sample PBMC isolation yielded at least 6.5 million cells. This sample was also put to use in a study of T cells of mothers and their children.

The chain links TRBV29-1 to TRBJ2-3; possibly TRBD1 or TRBD2 for D (5 bases each). This clonotype originated in a girl aged 2 to 10 in good health. Sequenced sample: blood. DNA of the CDR3: TGCAGCGTTGATTCAGGGAGAACAGATACGCAGTATTTT. This encodes CSVDSGRTDTQYF.